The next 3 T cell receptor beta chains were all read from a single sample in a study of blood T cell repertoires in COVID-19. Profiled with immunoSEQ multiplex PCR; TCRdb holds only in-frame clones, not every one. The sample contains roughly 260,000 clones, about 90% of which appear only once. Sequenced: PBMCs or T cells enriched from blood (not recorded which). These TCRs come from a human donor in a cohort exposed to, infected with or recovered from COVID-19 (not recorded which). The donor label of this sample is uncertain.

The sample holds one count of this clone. The CDR3 region is CASSQEGQAIGNTIYF. In DNA, the CDR3 is TGCGCCAGCAGCCAAGAAGGACAGGCGATTGGAAACACCATATATTTT. V is TRBV4-1 and J is TRBJ1-3, with 7 bases matching TRBD1. The CDR3 has 16 amino acids. The trim removed 0 bases at V and 3 bases at J, leaving 5 bases unmatched. In germline, CDR1 is MGHRA, CDR2 YSYEKL.

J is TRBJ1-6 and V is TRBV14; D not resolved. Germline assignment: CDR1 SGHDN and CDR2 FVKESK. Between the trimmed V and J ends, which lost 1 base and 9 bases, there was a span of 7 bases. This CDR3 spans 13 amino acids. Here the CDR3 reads CASSQVVSSPLHF. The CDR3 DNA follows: TGTGCCAGCAGCCAAGTTGTTAGTTCACCCCTCCACTTT.

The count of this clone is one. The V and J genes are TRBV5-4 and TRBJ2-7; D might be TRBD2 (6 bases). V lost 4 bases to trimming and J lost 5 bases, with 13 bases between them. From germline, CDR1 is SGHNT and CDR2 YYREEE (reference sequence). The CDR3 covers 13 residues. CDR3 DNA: TGTGCCAGCAGCGGCCGCTGGGGGGACGAGCAGTACTTC. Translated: CASSGRWGDEQYF.